The entry below describes one TCR beta chain. Its specificity is not known. J was trimmed by 2 bases and V by 3 bases; bases with no gene match: 6. Germline CDR1 MGHRA, CDR2 YSYEKL. This CDR3 is built from 15 residues. This entry is derived from a study of T-cell memory formation after mild COVID-19. Study findings and constraints: Pre-infection memory harbored some responding clones, suggesting cross-reactive memory joined.

One entry per CDR3 protein, called by TCRdb with MiXCR from the 5' RACE reads. Here the sample spans 350,000 to 450,000 distinct CDR3 sequences, around an eighth being singletons. The V and J genes are TRBV4-1 and TRBJ2-7; 8 bases are shared with TRBD1. This clonotype was obtained from a man between 18 and 29 years old who had mild COVID-19 (a few samples of this study predate the infection). Cell type and time point are not known. Sequencing was performed on PBMCs or a T cell subset sorted from them (not recorded which). In nucleotides, the CDR3 is TGCGCCAGCAGCCAGATCCAGGGGGCGGCCTACGAGCAGTACGTC. It specifies CASSQIQGAAYEQYV.